This TCR beta chain stems from a study of neurological immune-mediated disorders. CDR3 length: 14 residues. The germline CDR1 and CDR2 sequences are MNHEY and SVGAGI. Trimming cost V 7 bases and J 3 bases, with 15 bases left between them. This clonotype occurred many times. As yet, its antigen is unknown. Unsorted libraries came from 2 million PBMCs stored at -80 °C. Broader study findings: HTLV-1-associated myelopathy had the most TCR clonal expansion, while multiple sclerosis had the least, a level that fell below healthy controls.

5'RACE with 10-nucleotide random UMIs generated the cDNA. TCRdb analysed the 5' RACE reads with MiXCR anew, one entry per CDR3 protein. The data contain 55,000 to 70,000 distinct CDR3 sequences, about an eighth of them singletons. Sequenced: PBMCs. The chain employs TRBV6-5 and TRBJ1-1; maybe TRBD1 (5 bases). The clonotype comes from a man aged 55-75 years in good health. The CDR3 DNA follows: TGTGCCAGCACCCTTGGGGGTGGGTACACTGAAGCTTTCTTT. This sequence encodes CASTLGGGYTEAFF.